Detailed here is one T cell receptor (beta chain). As originally analysed: Amplified reference gene primers provided the basis for estimating nucleated cell counts. The assay was immunoSEQ multiplex PCR, and TCRdb's table has in-frame clones only and misses some. V and J calls and clone size come straight from that table; D and trimming were deduced from the DNA. This sample carries more than 60,000 clones, roughly 82% of them seen once, and the ten largest clones take about 10%. The data originate from a study of blood T cell repertoires in COVID-19. About the study: Samples taken during acute and convalescent COVID-19 were collected in the United States, Italy and Spain. The analysed material was cDNA or gDNA that came from T cells, B-cell-depleted T cells, or PBMCs.

Trimming took 1 base from V and 12 from J, leaving 18 bases between them. This CDR3 has 14 amino acids. Germline CDR1 is SNHLY and CDR2 is FYNNEI. The chain links TRBV2 to TRBJ2-5, with a tentative D call TRBD1 (7 bases). This clonotype was sampled from a man in his sixties with acute or convalescent COVID-19. The sample was peripheral blood. The CDR3 is CASSEGRGQNREYF. For the CDR3, the DNA is TGTGCCAGCAGTGAAGGGAGGGGGCAGAACCGGGAGTACTTC.